This is a list of T cell receptor beta chains from one sample in a study of shared clonotypes between healthy human individuals. Assay used: immunoSEQ multiplex PCR; TCRdb lists only in-frame clones, some missing. The sample carries roughly 2.2 million clones, over 90% recorded once. The sequenced sample was naive CD4+ T cells from PBMCs. Receptor source: a man younger than 30 in good health. Some clones in this sample may be carry-over from other donors' samples. Both conserved end residues are part of each CDR3. A D gene is named only where the DNA matches it firmly. Only part of the rows carry a size: once, few, many, or a class if the clone is expanded.

CDR3 protein: CASSLMATSTEAFF
CDR3 DNA: TGTGCCAGCAGCTTGATGGCCACGAGCACTGAAGCTTTCTTT
J gene: TRBJ1-1
V gene: TRBV5-8
clone size: once
D gene: NA
CDR3 length: 14

CDR3 protein: CASSWDRGADTQYF
CDR3 DNA: TGTGCCAGCAGCTGGGACAGGGGAGCAGATACGCAGTATTTT
J gene: TRBJ2-3
V gene: TRBV7-2
clone size: NA
D gene: TRBD1
CDR3 length: 14

CDR3 protein: CASSVDYQETQYF
CDR3 DNA: TGTGCCAGCAGCGTGGACTACCAAGAGACCCAGTACTTC
J gene: TRBJ2-5
V gene: TRBV11-3
clone size: NA
D gene: NA
CDR3 length: 13

CDR3 protein: CASSSTGGRGEQYF
CDR3 DNA: TGTGCCAGCAGCTCGACAGGGGGCAGAGGCGAGCAGTACTTC
J gene: TRBJ2-7
V gene: TRBV7-2
clone size: NA
D gene: TRBD1
CDR3 length: 14

CDR3 protein: CASSLGLRGAETQYF
CDR3 DNA: TGTGCCAGCAGCTTAGGGCTGCGGGGGGCGGAGACCCAGTACTTC
J gene: TRBJ2-5
V gene: TRBV13
clone size: NA
D gene: TRBD2
CDR3 length: 15

CDR3 protein: CAWSQTTGEKLFF
CDR3 DNA: TGTGCCTGGAGCCAGACGACGGGAGAAAAACTGTTTTTT
J gene: TRBJ1-4
V gene: TRBV30
clone size: once
D gene: NA
CDR3 length: 13

CDR3 protein: CASSGQGAVNEQYF
CDR3 DNA: TGTGCCAGCAGTGGACAGGGGGCGGTCAACGAGCAGTACTTC
J gene: TRBJ2-7
V gene: TRBV2
clone size: NA
D gene: TRBD1
CDR3 length: 14

CDR3 protein: CASSPGRDRGVQPQHF
CDR3 DNA: TGTGCCAGCTCACCCGGTCGGGACAGGGGAGTTCAGCCCCAGCATTTT
J gene: TRBJ1-5
V gene: TRBV18
clone size: NA
D gene: TRBD1
CDR3 length: 16

CDR3 protein: CASSGWGASGSVRGREQFF
CDR3 DNA: TGTGCCAGCAGCGGATGGGGCGCTAGCGGGAGTGTTCGGGGCAGGGAGCAGTTCTTC
J gene: TRBJ2-1
V gene: TRBV5-4
clone size: NA
D gene: TRBD2
CDR3 length: 19

CDR3 protein: CASRGPMRANVLTF
CDR3 DNA: TGTGCCAGCAGGGGGCCCATGAGGGCCAACGTCCTGACTTTC
J gene: TRBJ2-6
V gene: TRBV11-2
clone size: NA
D gene: NA
CDR3 length: 14

CDR3 protein: CASSPSWNEQFF
CDR3 DNA: TGTGCCAGCAGTCCTAGCTGGAATGAGCAGTTCTTC
J gene: TRBJ2-1
V gene: TRBV2
clone size: once
D gene: NA
CDR3 length: 12

CDR3 protein: CAWSVGGPGANVLTF
CDR3 DNA: TGTGCCTGGAGTGTGGGGGGACCTGGGGCCAACGTCCTGACTTTC
J gene: TRBJ2-6
V gene: TRBV30
clone size: NA
D gene: NA
CDR3 length: 15

CDR3 protein: CASRAMGQGGIQYF
CDR3 DNA: TGTGCCAGCAGGGCAATGGGACAGGGGGGCATTCAGTACTTC
J gene: TRBJ2-4
V gene: TRBV27
clone size: once
D gene: TRBD1
CDR3 length: 14

CDR3 protein: CASVHSGANVLTF
CDR3 DNA: TGTGCCAGCGTACACTCTGGGGCCAACGTCCTGACTTTC
J gene: TRBJ2-6
V gene: TRBV6-1
clone size: NA
D gene: NA
CDR3 length: 13

CDR3 protein: CASSSGQGGIYGYTF
CDR3 DNA: TGTGCCAGTAGTTCCGGACAGGGGGGAATCTATGGCTACACCTTC
J gene: TRBJ1-2
V gene: TRBV19
clone size: NA
D gene: TRBD1
CDR3 length: 15

CDR3 protein: CASSLDSEAFF
CDR3 DNA: TGTGCCAGCAGCCTTGACAGCGAAGCTTTCTTT
J gene: TRBJ1-1
V gene: TRBV5-8
clone size: NA
D gene: NA
CDR3 length: 11

CDR3 protein: CASSPLHGQYYGYTF
CDR3 DNA: TGTGCCAGCTCACCACTTCATGGACAGTACTATGGCTACACCTTC
J gene: TRBJ1-2
V gene: TRBV18
clone size: NA
D gene: NA
CDR3 length: 15

CDR3 protein: CASSLALLQGLIGFDEQFF
CDR3 DNA: TGTGCCAGCAGCCTGGCCCTCCTACAGGGGTTGATTGGGTTTGATGAGCAGTTCTTC
J gene: TRBJ2-1
V gene: TRBV4-2
clone size: NA
D gene: TRBD1
CDR3 length: 19

CDR3 protein: CASSPWAGGVGYNEQFF
CDR3 DNA: TGTGCCAGCAGCCCCTGGGCGGGAGGGGTAGGCTACAATGAGCAGTTCTTC
J gene: TRBJ2-1
V gene: TRBV11-2
clone size: NA
D gene: TRBD2
CDR3 length: 17

CDR3 protein: CASSVPGASSYEQYF
CDR3 DNA: TGTGCCAGCAGTGTCCCAGGGGCAAGCTCCTACGAGCAGTACTTC
J gene: TRBJ2-7
V gene: TRBV6-1
clone size: NA
D gene: NA
CDR3 length: 15

CDR3 protein: CASSSGQVVSSPLHF
CDR3 DNA: TGTGCCAGCAGTTCGGGGCAGGTTGTGAGTTCACCCCTCCACTTT
J gene: TRBJ1-6
V gene: TRBV27
clone size: NA
D gene: NA
CDR3 length: 15

CDR3 protein: CASSPPSPETEAFF
CDR3 DNA: TGTGCCAGCAGCCCCCCGTCCCCCGAAACTGAAGCTTTCTTT
J gene: TRBJ1-1
V gene: TRBV5-4
clone size: NA
D gene: NA
CDR3 length: 14

CDR3 protein: CASSLGLAEPYNEQFF
CDR3 DNA: TGTGCCAGCAGCTTAGGACTAGCGGAACCCTACAATGAGCAGTTCTTC
J gene: TRBJ2-1
V gene: TRBV11-2
clone size: NA
D gene: TRBD2
CDR3 length: 16

CDR3 protein: CASSREGEETQYF
CDR3 DNA: TGTGCCAGCAGCAGAGAGGGGGAAGAGACCCAGTACTTC
J gene: TRBJ2-5
V gene: TRBV2
clone size: NA
D gene: NA
CDR3 length: 13

CDR3 protein: CASSLYGVQGAMNTEAFF
CDR3 DNA: TGTGCCAGCAGTTTATATGGGGTGCAGGGGGCTATGAACACTGAAGCTTTCTTT
J gene: TRBJ1-1
V gene: TRBV27
clone size: NA
D gene: TRBD1
CDR3 length: 18

CDR3 protein: CASSQVGIYEQFF
CDR3 DNA: TGCGCCAGCAGCCAAGTGGGGATCTATGAGCAGTTCTTC
J gene: TRBJ2-1
V gene: TRBV4-3
clone size: NA
D gene: NA
CDR3 length: 13

CDR3 protein: CASRELVGEQYF
CDR3 DNA: TGTGCCAGCAGAGAACTGGTGGGGGAGCAGTACTTC
J gene: TRBJ2-7
V gene: TRBV6-5
clone size: NA
D gene: NA
CDR3 length: 12

CDR3 protein: CASSALPRLSGQFF
CDR3 DNA: TGTGCCAGTAGTGCCCTTCCGAGGCTTAGTGGGCAGTTCTTC
J gene: TRBJ2-1
V gene: TRBV19
clone size: NA
D gene: NA
CDR3 length: 14

CDR3 protein: CASSLSGTGGYEQFF
CDR3 DNA: TGTGCCAGCAGTTTATCAGGGACAGGGGGTTATGAGCAGTTCTTC
J gene: TRBJ2-1
V gene: TRBV28
clone size: NA
D gene: TRBD1
CDR3 length: 15

CDR3 protein: CASSSTDTEAFF
CDR3 DNA: TGCGCCAGCAGCTCGACAGACACTGAAGCTTTCTTT
J gene: TRBJ1-1
V gene: TRBV5-1
clone size: NA
D gene: NA
CDR3 length: 12

CDR3 protein: CASVSGTGGATEAFF
CDR3 DNA: TGTGCCAGCGTGTCCGGGACAGGGGGCGCGACTGAAGCTTTCTTT
J gene: TRBJ1-1
V gene: TRBV28
clone size: once
D gene: TRBD1
CDR3 length: 15

CDR3 protein: CASSDTLSNPYWANEQFF
CDR3 DNA: TGTGCCAGCAGTGACACGCTATCTAACCCTTACTGGGCCAATGAGCAGTTCTTC
J gene: TRBJ2-1
V gene: TRBV6-4
clone size: NA
D gene: NA
CDR3 length: 18

CDR3 protein: CASSQDRGHETQYF
CDR3 DNA: TGTGCCAGCAGCCAAGACAGGGGGCATGAGACCCAGTACTTC
J gene: TRBJ2-5
V gene: TRBV14
clone size: NA
D gene: TRBD1
CDR3 length: 14

CDR3 protein: CASSTAGAADTQYF
CDR3 DNA: TGCGCCAGCAGCACAGCGGGAGCCGCAGATACGCAGTATTTT
J gene: TRBJ2-3
V gene: TRBV5-1
clone size: NA
D gene: TRBD2
CDR3 length: 14

CDR3 protein: CASSPPGSFGGGEQYF
CDR3 DNA: TGTGCCAGCTCACCACCGGGGTCTTTCGGGGGTGGAGAGCAGTACTTC
J gene: TRBJ2-7
V gene: TRBV18
clone size: NA
D gene: NA
CDR3 length: 16

CDR3 protein: CASSPRGRGRNEQFF
CDR3 DNA: TGTGCCAGCAGTCCAAGGGGCAGGGGGCGCAATGAGCAGTTCTTC
J gene: TRBJ2-1
V gene: TRBV6-6
clone size: NA
D gene: TRBD1
CDR3 length: 15

CDR3 protein: CASRPGPAPDTQYF
CDR3 DNA: TGTGCCAGCAGACCGGGACCCGCCCCAGATACGCAGTATTTT
J gene: TRBJ2-3
V gene: TRBV28
clone size: NA
D gene: NA
CDR3 length: 14

CDR3 protein: CASSQGGNQPQHF
CDR3 DNA: TGTGCCAGCAGTCAGGGGGGAAATCAGCCCCAGCATTTT
J gene: TRBJ1-5
V gene: TRBV7-9
clone size: NA
D gene: TRBD1
CDR3 length: 13

CDR3 protein: CASSLGKAGYGYTF
CDR3 DNA: TGTGCCAGTAGCCTAGGGAAAGCCGGCTATGGCTACACCTTC
J gene: TRBJ1-2
V gene: TRBV19
clone size: NA
D gene: NA
CDR3 length: 14

CDR3 protein: CASSFDGQGFYGYTF
CDR3 DNA: TGTGCCAGCAGTTTCGATGGACAGGGCTTCTATGGCTACACCTTC
J gene: TRBJ1-2
V gene: TRBV6-5
clone size: NA
D gene: TRBD1
CDR3 length: 15

CDR3 protein: CASSGSGTQETQYF
CDR3 DNA: TGTGCCAGCAGCGGTAGCGGGACACAAGAGACCCAGTACTTC
J gene: TRBJ2-5
V gene: TRBV7-2
clone size: NA
D gene: TRBD2
CDR3 length: 14